The rows below give T cell receptor beta chains drawn from one sample of a study of regulatory T cells in long-lasting Graves disease. One entry per CDR3 protein results from TCRdb running MiXCR on the multiplex PCR reads. Altogether 300,000 to 500,000 distinct CDR3 sequences are present, about a fifth being singletons, with the ten largest covering around 20%. The sample here was peripheral blood mononuclear cells (PBMCs), taken when the disease was refractory, from a patient treated with antithyroid drugs. Receptors were obtained from a female donor with Graves disease. Each CDR3 is given without its conserved first and last residue. The D gene is left open where the match is weak. Rows may omit the clone size; those that give it use once, few, many or a size class.

clone size	J gene	CDR3 length	V gene	D gene	CDR3 protein
NA	TRBJ2-5	13	TRBV6-5	TRBD1	ASSYSTGGPPPQY
few	TRBJ2-1	14	TRBV7-3	TRBD2	ASSLSTSGRANEQF
few	TRBJ2-7	11	TRBV29-1	TRBD1	SVMRDRGLEQY
many	TRBJ1-6	13	TRBV7-2	NA	ASSLGVERNSPLH
many	TRBJ1-2	15	TRBV11-2	TRBD1	ASSLTGTGGYIYGYT
many	TRBJ2-7	11	TRBV27	NA	ASSYGDSYEQY
NA	TRBJ1-1	15	TRBV15	NA	ATSRDGNIYMNTEAF
NA	TRBJ2-7	13	TRBV10-3	TRBD2	AISGTSGSRGEQY
few	TRBJ2-7	12	TRBV4-3	NA	ASSQDTESYEQY
NA	TRBJ2-2	13	TRBV25-1	TRBD2	ASSEITSDTGELF
many	TRBJ1-2	14	TRBV28	TRBD1	ASSPRQGALLNGYT
many	TRBJ1-1	9	TRBV12-3/TRBV12-4	NA	ASSSGREPF
NA	TRBJ1-5	14	TRBV27	NA	ASSPERSNSNQPQH
many	TRBJ2-7	12	TRBV5-1	TRBD1	ASSSSGTGSEQY
NA	TRBJ2-5	12	TRBV4-1	NA	ASSPRTYQETQY
few	TRBJ1-2	11	TRBV3-1	NA	ASSQGDFYGYT
many	TRBJ1-2	15	TRBV3-1	NA	ASSKGPGRGTNYGYT
NA	TRBJ1-4	12	TRBV29-1	TRBD1	SVGQGTTNEKLF
NA	TRBJ1-6	12	TRBV5-1	NA	ASSLAFLGSPLH
many	TRBJ1-4	14	TRBV6-2/TRBV6-3	NA	ATKLLPFATNEKLF
NA	TRBJ1-5	11	TRBV29-1	NA	SVEFSRGQPQH
NA	TRBJ1-1	13	TRBV19	NA	ASSPIPPTNTEAF
many	TRBJ2-7	13	TRBV7-2	TRBD1	ASSLSGQVTYEQY
many	TRBJ2-5	13	TRBV11-2	TRBD2	ASSRGLAEGETQY
few	TRBJ2-5	11	TRBV27	NA	ASMVGGGETQY
many	TRBJ2-5	12	TRBV12-3/TRBV12-4	TRBD1	ASSAGQGLETQY
many	TRBJ2-5	12	TRBV28	NA	ASSLRRGQETQY
NA	TRBJ1-5	17	TRBV10-2	TRBD1	ASSALQDRAEGDNQPQH
many	TRBJ1-1	10	TRBV10-3	NA	AISDGTDEAF
NA	TRBJ1-2	13	TRBV28	TRBD1	ASSPGQGGVYGYT
many	TRBJ1-4	13	TRBV11-2	NA	ASSWSGTSNEKLF
NA	TRBJ2-7	13	TRBV28	TRBD1	AGSLVGGRYYEQY
NA	TRBJ1-1	13	TRBV5-1	TRBD1	ASSWEQGRVAEAS
many	TRBJ2-5	12	TRBV29-1	TRBD1	SVEAGTVGETQY
many	TRBJ2-4	13	TRBV7-3	TRBD1	ASSLGQGPQNIQY
many	TRBJ1-5	8	TRBV28	NA	ASNSQPQH
NA	TRBJ1-1	11	TRBV11-2	TRBD1	ASQGTGGTEAF
few	TRBJ1-2	13	TRBV10-3	NA	AISTGTINNYGYT
NA	TRBJ2-5	14	TRBV5-4	TRBD1	ASSLFGQERKETQY
few	TRBJ1-2	13	TRBV7-2	NA	ASSPPRGGGEGYT
many	TRBJ2-7	11	TRBV2	NA	ASRRDISYEQY
NA	TRBJ2-7	13	TRBV4-3	NA	ASSRGHQVPYEQY
few	TRBJ2-7	11	TRBV20-1	TRBD2	SGRPAGEYEQY
many	TRBJ2-6	14	TRBV2	TRBD1	ASNVGQGTGANVLT